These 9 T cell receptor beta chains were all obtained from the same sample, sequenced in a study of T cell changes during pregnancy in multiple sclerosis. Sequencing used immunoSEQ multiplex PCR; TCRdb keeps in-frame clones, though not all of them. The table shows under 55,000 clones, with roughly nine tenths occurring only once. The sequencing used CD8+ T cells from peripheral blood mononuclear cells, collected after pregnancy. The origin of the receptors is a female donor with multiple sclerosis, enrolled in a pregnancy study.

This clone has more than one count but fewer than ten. The DNA for the CDR3 is TGTGCCAGCAGCTTAGGCGAGCGCCTCTCTGGAAACACCATATATTTT. This gives the protein CASSLGERLSGNTIYF. This chain joins TRBV7-9 and TRBJ1-3, with D unresolved. Germline CDR1 is SEHNR and CDR2 is FQNEAQ (reference sequence). Trimming removed 1 base at V and 0 bases at J, with 10 bases between. The CDR3 consists of 16 residues. The full variable domain, rest sourced from reference TRBV7-9 and TRBJ1-3, is DTGVSQNPRHKITKRGQNVTFRCDPISEHNRLYWYRQTLGQGPEFLTYFQNEAQLEKSRLLSDRFSAERPKGSFSTLEIQRTEQGDSAMYLCASSLGERLSGNTIYFGEGSWLTVV.

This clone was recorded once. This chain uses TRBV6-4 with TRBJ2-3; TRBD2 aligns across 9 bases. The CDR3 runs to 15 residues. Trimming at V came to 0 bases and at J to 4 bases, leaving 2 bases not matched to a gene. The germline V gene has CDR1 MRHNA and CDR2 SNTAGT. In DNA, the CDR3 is TGTGCCAGCAGTGACTCGGGACTAGCCTCAGATACGCAGTATTTT. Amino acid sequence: CASSDSGLASDTQYF.

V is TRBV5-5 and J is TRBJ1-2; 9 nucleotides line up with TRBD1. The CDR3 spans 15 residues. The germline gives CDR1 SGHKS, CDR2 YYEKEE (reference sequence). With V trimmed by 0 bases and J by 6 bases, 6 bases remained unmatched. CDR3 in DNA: TGTGCCAGCAGCTTGGATGCCGGGACAGGGAATGGCTACACCTTC. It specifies CASSLDAGTGNGYTF.

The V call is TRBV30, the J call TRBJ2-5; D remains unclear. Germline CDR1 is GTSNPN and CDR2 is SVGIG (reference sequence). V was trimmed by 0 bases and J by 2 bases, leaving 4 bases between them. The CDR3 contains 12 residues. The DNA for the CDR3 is TGTGCCTGGAGTGTGACACAAGAGACCCAGTACTTC. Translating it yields CAWSVTQETQYF.

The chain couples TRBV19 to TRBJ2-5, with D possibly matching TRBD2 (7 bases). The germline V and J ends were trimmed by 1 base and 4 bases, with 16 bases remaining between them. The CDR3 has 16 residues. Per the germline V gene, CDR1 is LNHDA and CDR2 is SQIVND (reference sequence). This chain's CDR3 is CASSIGPGGPRETQYF. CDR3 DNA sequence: TGTGCCAGTAGTATAGGGCCCGGGGGGCCGCGAGAGACCCAGTACTTC.

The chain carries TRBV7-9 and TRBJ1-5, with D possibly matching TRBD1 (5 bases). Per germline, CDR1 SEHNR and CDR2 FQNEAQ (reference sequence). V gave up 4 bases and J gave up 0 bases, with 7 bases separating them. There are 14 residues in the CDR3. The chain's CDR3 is CASSSTDSNQPQHF. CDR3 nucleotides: TGTGCCAGCAGCTCGACAGATAGCAATCAGCCCCAGCATTTT.

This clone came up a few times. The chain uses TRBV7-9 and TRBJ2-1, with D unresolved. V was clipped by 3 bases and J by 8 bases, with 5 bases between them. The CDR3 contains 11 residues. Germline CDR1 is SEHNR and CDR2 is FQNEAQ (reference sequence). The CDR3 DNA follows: TGTGCCAGCAGCTTTAATGATGAGCAGTTCTTC. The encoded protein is CASSFNDEQFF.

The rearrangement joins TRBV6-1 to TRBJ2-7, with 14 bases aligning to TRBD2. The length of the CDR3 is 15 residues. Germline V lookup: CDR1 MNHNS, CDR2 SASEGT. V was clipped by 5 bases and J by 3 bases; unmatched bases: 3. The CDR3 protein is CASSLGLAGGYEQYF. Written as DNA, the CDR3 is TGTGCCAGCAGTCTCGGACTAGCGGGGGGCTACGAGCAGTACTTC.

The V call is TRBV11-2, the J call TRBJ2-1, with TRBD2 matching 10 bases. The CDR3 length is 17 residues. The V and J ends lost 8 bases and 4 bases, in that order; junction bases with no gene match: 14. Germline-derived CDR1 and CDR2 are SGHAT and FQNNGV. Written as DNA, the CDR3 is TGTGCCAGCGAGGGGGCTAGCGGGGGTCCTGGGTACAATGAGCAGTTCTTC. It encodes CASEGASGGPGYNEQFF.